Shown below are 10 T cell receptor beta chains from a single sample sequenced in a study of CD8 T cells in ankylosing spondylitis. No antigen has been assigned to these receptors. TCRdb reanalysed the 5' RACE reads using MiXCR and keeps one entry per CDR3 protein. The sample includes 750,000 to 850,000 distinct CDR3 sequences, about an eighth of them seen just once. The study's findings and limits: Several highly homologous variants made up a TCR beta motif, and this motif appeared characteristic of ankylosing spondylitis blood.

The sequencing sample was made of blood, either unsorted or a sorted T cell fraction (not recorded which). The receptors were gathered from a male donor with ankylosing spondylitis.

This clonotype was counted at least ten times. This chain joins TRBV20-1 and TRBJ2-1; D may correspond to TRBD1 or TRBD2 (5 bases each). Trimming removed 3 bases from V and 8 bases from J, with 14 bases in between. Germline loops: CDR1 DFQATT, CDR2 SNEGSKA (reference sequence). The CDR3 length is 13 residues. In nucleotides, the CDR3 is TGCAGTGCTAGGGACTGGGACCGGGATGAGCAGTTCTTC. Its protein is CSARDWDRDEQFF.

This rearrangement joins TRBV19 to TRBJ1-2; D might be TRBD1 (5 bases). Germline assignment: CDR1 LNHDA and CDR2 SQIVND (reference sequence). Trimming removed 1 base at V and 4 bases at J, with 10 bases between. The CDR3 totals 14 residues. The DNA for the CDR3 is TGTGCCAGTAGTATAGCTCGGGACGTCTATGGCTACACCTTC. Translating it yields CASSIARDVYGYTF.

This clonotype was seen at least ten times. V and J are TRBV4-3 and TRBJ2-7; 7 bases align to TRBD1. The CDR3 extends over 16 amino acids. The germline V gene has CDR1 LGHNA and CDR2 YSLEER. The V gene end was trimmed by 0 bases and the J gene end by 5 bases; junction bases not matched to a gene: 10. CDR3 region: CASSQDSMRQGNEQYF. CDR3 coding DNA: TGCGCCAGCAGCCAAGATAGTATGAGACAGGGAAACGAGCAGTACTTC.

On this clonotype: No conserved phenylalanine or tryptophan is present at the end of the CDR3, so a read error is the likely explanation. The V gene is TRBV18, the J gene TRBJ2-3, with D hard to call. The CDR3 is 15 amino acids. Germline assignment: CDR1 KGHSH and CDR2 LQKENI. V lost 3 bases, J lost 2 bases, and 12 bases lay in between. The CDR3 spells CASSPPARNTDTQYS. The CDR3 nucleotides are TGTGCCAGCTCACCCCCCGCCAGAAACACAGATACGCAGTATTCT.

This clonotype was counted only a few times. V is TRBV24-1 and J is TRBJ2-1, with D perhaps matching TRBD1 or TRBD2 (5 bases each). Germline-derived CDR1 and CDR2 are KGHDR and SFDVKD. The CDR3 extends over 16 amino acids. Trimming stripped 7 bases from V and 1 base from J, with 16 bases between. CDR3: CATSALGPASYNEQFF. As DNA, the CDR3 is TGTGCCACCAGCGCCCTGGGACCAGCGTCCTACAATGAGCAGTTCTTC.

The chain joins TRBV20-1 to TRBJ2-1; perhaps D is TRBD1 or TRBD2 (6 bases each). Trimming stripped 2 bases from V and 7 bases from J, with 15 bases between. The CDR3 is 14 amino acids. The germline CDR1 and CDR2 sequences are DFQATT and SNEGSKA (reference sequence). CDR3 amino acids: CSARYPRGGNEQFF. The CDR3, as DNA: TGCAGTGCTAGATACCCTCGAGGGGGGAATGAGCAGTTCTTC.

This clonotype was counted a few times. This chain joins TRBV5-6 and TRBJ1-2, with D perhaps TRBD1 (5 bases). V lost 2 bases to trimming and J lost 7 bases, with 15 bases between them. Germline CDR1 SGHDT, CDR2 YYEEEE. CDR3 size: 14 residues. CDR3 amino acids: CASSLDGTARGYTF. CDR3 DNA: TGTGCCAGCAGCTTAGACGGGACCGCTCGTGGCTACACCTTC.

This clonotype was seen at least ten times. The V gene is TRBV10-3, the J gene TRBJ2-2; TRBD2 agrees at 7 bases. The CDR3 has 17 amino acids. V gave up 0 bases and J gave up 6 bases; unmatched junction bases: 10. Germline CDR1 reads ENHRY; CDR2 reads SYGVKD. The CDR3 spells CAISESIVAGEPGELFF. The CDR3 DNA sequence: TGTGCCATCAGTGAGTCGATCGTGGCGGGAGAACCCGGGGAGCTGTTTTTT.

The genes are TRBV5-1 and TRBJ1-6, with 11 bases matching TRBD1. CDR1 SGHRS and CDR2 YFSETQ come from the germline V gene. V lost 7 bases to trimming and J lost 7 bases; unmatched junction nucleotides: 4. This CDR3 has 14 residues. The CDR3: CASGTGGRNSPLHF. The CDR3 DNA is TGCGCCAGCGGGACAGGGGGACGGAATTCACCCCTCCACTTT.

The table lists this clonotype with a few counts. The rearrangement uses TRBV6-6 and TRBJ1-4, with D perhaps matching TRBD1 (6 bases). Germline-derived CDR1 and CDR2 are MNHNY and SVGAGI (reference sequence). Trimming stripped 6 bases from V and 8 bases from J, with 13 bases between. There are 13 residues in the CDR3. The CDR3 is CASRTGIWEKLFF. The CDR3 region has the DNA TGTGCCAGCAGAACAGGGATCTGGGAAAAACTGTTTTTT.